This TCR beta chain originates from a study of OX40 agonist ivuxolimab in advanced cancers. Study overall: Ivuxolimab, an agonist antibody against OX40 (CD134), was given to patients. Earlier treatment with anti-PD-1, anti-PD-L1 or anti-CTLA-4 was permitted, and over 35% had received some.

With respect to this clone: Its specificity is not known.

Study-level results: Within 6 weeks, CD4+ and CD8+ blood T cells expanded clonally at 0.1 to 3.0 mg/kg.

V shed 1 base and J 5 bases; nucleotides not matched to a gene: 2. The CDR3 length is 14 residues. The germline CDR1 and CDR2 sequences are SGHTA and FQGNSA. Produced via immunoSEQ multiplex PCR; TCRdb's table is partial and in-frame only. The table shows around 67,000 clones, with 80% occurring only once. Patients with autoimmune history or systemic immunosuppression were excluded. The TCR was taken from an adult with an advanced solid tumor such as melanoma, head and neck, liver or kidney cancer. The specimen was CD4+ or CD8+ T cells sorted from blood, collected in a trial of the OX40 agonist ivuxolimab. V usage is TRBV7-2 and J usage is TRBJ2-5; 9 bases align to TRBD2. Here the CDR3 reads CASSLGGGAETQYF. CDR3 bases: TGTGCCAGCAGCTTAGGCGGGGGGGCGGAGACCCAGTACTTC.